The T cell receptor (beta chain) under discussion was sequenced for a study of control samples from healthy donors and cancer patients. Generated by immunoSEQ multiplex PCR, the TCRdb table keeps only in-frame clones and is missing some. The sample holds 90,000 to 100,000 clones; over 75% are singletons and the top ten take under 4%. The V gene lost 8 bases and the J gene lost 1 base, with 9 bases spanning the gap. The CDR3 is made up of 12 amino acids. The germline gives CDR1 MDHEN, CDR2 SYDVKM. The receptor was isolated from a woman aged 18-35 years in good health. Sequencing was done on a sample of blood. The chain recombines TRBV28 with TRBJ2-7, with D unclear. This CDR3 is CASLGRSYEQYF. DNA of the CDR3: TGTGCCAGCCTCGGCAGATCCTACGAGCAGTACTTC. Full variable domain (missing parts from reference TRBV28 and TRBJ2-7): DVKVTQSSRYLVKRTGEKVFLECVQDMDHENMFWYRQDPGLGLRLIYFSYDVKMKEKGDIPEGYSVSREKKERFSLILESASTNQTSMYLCASLGRSYEQYFGPGTRLTVT.